This TCR beta chain was documented in a study of cytomegalovirus exposure and HLA in healthy donors. The wider study: From HLA-typed donors, an early data release held approximately 85 million unique TCRs. Study-wide results and caveats: Rarity held for most TCR sequences, but there were some public TCRs that occurred in many donors. Reportedly, cytomegalovirus status was diagnosed with high sensitivity and specificity.

The CDR3 runs 16 residues. Germline V gene sequence: CDR1 LNHNV, CDR2 YYDKDF (reference sequence). The V gene lost 5 bases and the J gene lost 1 base, with 16 bases spanning the gap. Amplification used 60 Vbeta primers and 13 Jbeta primers. Clones were sequenced by immunoSEQ multiplex PCR, and TCRdb holds only the in-frame ones, with some missing. The sample contains about 220,000 clones, approximately 80% of which appear only once. This clone has only one observation. What it binds is not known. Sequencing input: PBMCs. The chain has TRBV15 and TRBJ2-3; D is perhaps TRBD2 (5 bases). The TCR sequence derives from a boy between 2 and 10 years old in good health and CMV-seronegative. The chain's CDR3 is CATSPRGGLGTDTQYF. CDR3 DNA sequence: TGTGCCACCAGCCCGCGAGGCGGGCTTGGCACAGATACGCAGTATTTT.